A single sample is the source of the 32 T cell receptor beta chains below, sequenced in a study of T cell clonality in common variable immunodeficiency. TCRdb keeps only in-frame clones here, not all; method: immunoSEQ multiplex PCR. The sample includes about 52,000 clones, none of them occurring once. Sequencing used peripheral blood mononuclear cells. These receptors came from a person between 18 and 75 years old in good health.

This clone occurred many times. Read coverage stops 3 residues before the CDR3 terminus; the germline J gene supplies the remainder. The J gene is TRBJ2-5, the V gene TRBV20-1; D may be TRBD2 (6 bases). Trimming took 4 bases from V and 5 from J, leaving 14 bases between them. This CDR3 comprises 13 residues. From germline, CDR1 is DFQATT and CDR2 SNEGSKA (reference sequence). CDR3 DNA (partial): TGCAGTGCTACGGGGACTCTTGGGGAGACC. It translates to CSATGTLGET. The complete CDR3 protein is CSATGTLGETQYF.

This clone has a handful of counts. The read gets to within 3 residues of the CDR3 end, and the germline J gene fills in the rest. The chain links TRBV25-1 to TRBJ1-2; 7 bases line up with TRBD1. The CDR3 sequence is 17 residues long. CDR1 is MGHDK and CDR2 is SYGVNS in the germline V gene. The V segment lost 1 base and the J segment 4 bases; nucleotides outside the gene matches: 12. The covered CDR3 bases are TGTGCCAGCAGTGAATCACACCGGGACAGCGTGACCTATGGC. This encodes CASSESHRDSVTYG. The whole CDR3 is CASSESHRDSVTYGYTF.

This clone has a count of ten or more. The read ends 3 residues early relative to the CDR3; the germline J gene fills the gap. The chain has TRBV7-9 and TRBJ2-1; maybe TRBD1 (6 bases). Germline V CDR1 and CDR2: SEHNR, FQNEAQ (reference sequence). The CDR3 has 13 residues. CDR3 DNA, as far as it was read: TGTGTCTCGACACAGGGTCAAATCAATGAG. The encoded protein is CVSTQGQINE. The whole CDR3 region reads CVSTQGQINEQFF. The full variable domain, in which reference TRBV7-9 and TRBJ2-1 provide the parts outside the CDR3, is DTGVSQNPRHKITKRGQNVTFRCDPISEHNRLYWYRQTLGQGPEFLTYFQNEAQLEKSRLLSDRFSAERPKGSFSTLEIQRTEQGDSAMYLCVSTQGQINEQFFGPGTRLTVL.

There are many counts of this clone. The CDR3 is cut off 3 residues early in the read; its end comes from the germline J gene. The chain couples TRBV5-1 to TRBJ1-1, with 9 bases identical to TRBD1. CDR1 is SGHRS, CDR2 YFSETQ, per germline. The junction had 7 bases not matched to a gene; V was cut back by 3 bases and J by 4 bases. The CDR3 has 15 residues. The covered CDR3 bases are TGCGCCAGCAGCTCACGGACAGGGGACCCCACTGAA. This codes for CASSSRTGDPTE. The CDR3 as a whole reads CASSSRTGDPTEAFF.

This clone was seen a few times. The missing CDR3 end, 3 residues past where the read stops, is filled in from the germline J gene. V gene TRBV7-9 combines with J gene TRBJ1-1, with no clear D. Trimming stripped 5 bases from V and 0 bases from J, with 7 bases between. CDR3 length equals 13 residues. Germline assignment: CDR1 SEHNR and CDR2 FQNEAQ (reference sequence). The covered CDR3 bases are TGTGCCAGCAGCAAAATAATGAACACTGAA. This translates into CASSKIMNTE. The full-length CDR3 reads as CASSKIMNTEAFF.

CDR3 DNA (partial): TGTGCCAGCAGCCCGCGGACTGTCGGTGAG. Residues: CASSPRTVGE. The full CDR3 sequence reads CASSPRTVGEQFF. The V and J genes are TRBV11-3 and TRBJ2-1; possible D gene TRBD2, 5 bases. The sequence runs out 3 residues before the end of the CDR3; the remainder is reconstructed from the germline J gene. The CDR3 covers 13 residues. CDR1 and CDR2 from the germline V gene are SGHNT and YENEEA. V was pared by 5 bases and J by 9 bases, with 14 bases between.

This clone was seen many times. With the read ending 3 residues before the CDR3 end, the germline J gene is used to fill in that end. V is TRBV13 and J is TRBJ2-1; 8 bases align to TRBD2. V lost 2 bases, J lost 0 bases, and 3 bases stayed unmatched. The length of the CDR3 is 16 residues. Germline values: CDR1 PRHDT, CDR2 FYEKMQ (reference sequence). CDR3 protein: CASSLMGLDSYNEQFF. CDR3 DNA (partial): TGTGCCAGCAGCTTAATGGGACTAGACTCCTACAATGAG.

There are many counts of this clone. The read comes to an end 3 residues before the CDR3 does, leaving the germline J gene to fill in the end. V is TRBV20-1 and J is TRBJ2-1, with 8 nucleotides matching TRBD2. Germline V gene data show CDR1 as DFQATT and CDR2 as SNEGSKA (reference sequence). This CDR3 contains 14 residues. Losses at the gene ends were 4 bases for V and 6 bases for J; bases not matched to a gene: 8. This chain's CDR3 is CSATPGLVANEQFF. CDR3 DNA (partial): TGCAGTGCTACCCCGGGACTAGTAGCCAATGAG.

This clone was detected ten times or more. The read comes to an end 3 residues before the CDR3 does, leaving the germline J gene to fill in the end. The gene calls are TRBV5-6 and TRBJ2-5; D is uncertain. The germline CDR1 and CDR2 sequences are SGHDT and YYEEEE. CDR3 size: 13 residues. Trimming took off 4 bases at V and 5 bases at J, with 12 bases between the two ends. The CDR3 bases that were read are TGTGCCAGCAGCCCCCTAAGAGCGGAGACC. This translates into CASSPLRAET. In full, the CDR3 is CASSPLRAETQYF. The whole variable domain, remainder taken from reference TRBV5-6 and TRBJ2-5, is DAGVTQSPTHLIKTRGQQVTLRCSPKSGHDTVSWYQQALGQGPQFIFQYYEEEERQRGNFPDRFSGHQFPNYSSELNVNALLLGDSALYLCASSPLRAETQYFGPGTRLLVL.

This clone was counted at least ten times. The read halts 3 residues ahead of the CDR3 end, with the missing end drawn from the germline J gene. The rearrangement joins TRBV2 to TRBJ2-2; TRBD1 matches at 8 bases. Germline V lookup: CDR1 SNHLY, CDR2 FYNNEI. V shed 8 bases, J shed 5 bases, and the junction held 10 bases outside the gene matches. The CDR3 contains 15 residues. The CDR3 bases that were read are TGTGCCAGCGTGAAAACAGGGGGTAGTACCGGGGAG. It translates to CASVKTGGSTGE. The CDR3, in full, reads CASVKTGGSTGELFF. The full variable domain, rest sourced from reference TRBV2 and TRBJ2-2, is EPEVTQTPSHQVTQMGQEVILRCVPISNHLYFYWYRQILGQKVEFLVSFYNNEISEKSEIFDDQFSVERPDGSNFTLKIRSTKLEDSAMYFCASVKTGGSTGELFFGEGSRLTVL.

This clone was counted ten times or more. The CDR3 is cut off 3 residues early in the read; its end comes from the germline J gene. J is TRBJ2-3 and V is TRBV18, with 11 bases aligning to TRBD2. The CDR3 consists of 20 residues. CDR1 and CDR2 from the germline V gene are KGHSH and LQKENI. The trim removed 0 bases at V and 2 bases at J, leaving 13 bases unmatched. CDR3 amino acids: CASSPPDSGTSGAVTDTQYF. Partial CDR3 DNA: TGTGCCAGCTCACCACCGGACTCCGGGACTAGCGGCGCCGTCACAGATACG.

The sample holds many counts of this clone. CDR3 DNA (partial): TGTGCCAGCAGTCCTTGGGAGGGGAGGGGGACAGATACG. It yields the protein CASSPWEGRGTDT. The whole CDR3 sequence reads CASSPWEGRGTDTQYF. The chain couples TRBV28 to TRBJ2-3; tentatively, D is TRBD2 (7 bases). The read ends 3 residues before the CDR3 terminus; that terminus is restored from the germline J gene. This CDR3 spans 16 amino acids. Trimming left V 5 bases short and J 3 bases short, with 18 bases between. Germline-derived CDR1 and CDR2 are MDHEN and SYDVKM.

To note about this clone: One end of the junction fails to match germline, which may point to a read error. The read halts 3 residues ahead of the CDR3 end, with the missing end drawn from the germline J gene. The same CDR3 arises from other DNA sequences in this sample as well. The chain employs TRBV30 and TRBJ1-3; tentatively, D is TRBD1 (5 bases). There are 15 residues in the CDR3. Germline-derived CDR1 and CDR2 are GTSNPN and SVGIG (reference sequence). The CDR3 DNA, read in part, is TGTGCCTGGAGTCCGGTCAGGGTCTCTGGAAACACT. This encodes CAWSPVRVSGNT. The whole CDR3 protein is CAWSPVRVSGNTIYF. The variable domain in full, with the rest retrieved from reference TRBV30 and TRBJ1-3, is SQTIHQWPATLVQPVGSPLSLECTVEGTSNPNLYWYRQAAGRGLQLLFYSVGIGQISSEVPQNLSASRPQDRQFILSSKKLLLSDSGFYLCAWSPVRVSGNTIYFGEGSWLTVV.

This clone has a handful of counts. This may be a read error, as it is one base from a much larger clone. Read data end 3 residues before the CDR3 end; the end is taken from the germline J gene. The J gene is TRBJ1-4, the V gene TRBV19; D is perhaps TRBD1 (6 bases). Germline assignment: CDR1 LNHDA and CDR2 SQIVND (reference sequence). The length of the CDR3 is 16 residues. The CDR3 bases that were read are TGTGCCAGTAACCGGGGGGCGGTCTCTGGGGCCAACGTA. Its protein product is CASNRGAVSGANV. The entire CDR3 sequence reads CASNRGAVSGANVLFF. Full variable domain (outside the CDR3, taken from reference TRBV19 and TRBJ1-4): DGGITQSPKYLFRKEGQNVTLSCEQNLNHDAMYWYRQDPGQGLRLIYYSQIVNDFQKGDIAEGYSVSREKKESFPLTVTSAQKNPTAFYLCASNRGAVSGANVLFFGSGTQLSVL.

Of note for this clone: The read terminates 3 residues before the CDR3 end, so the remaining end is supplied by the germline J gene. The V call is TRBV2, the J call TRBJ1-1; D is undetermined. Trimming removed 7 bases at V and 6 bases at J, with 15 bases between. This CDR3 spans 13 amino acids. Looked up from germline, CDR1 is SNHLY and CDR2 is FYNNEI. The covered CDR3 bases are TGTGCCAGCATTTCGGTCCCGGCGGCTGAA. Its translation: CASISVPAAE. The CDR3 reads in full as CASISVPAAEAFF.

About this clone itself: Read sequence stops 3 residues before the CDR3 end, and the germline J gene provides the missing end. The chain employs TRBV7-9 and TRBJ1-1, with D tentatively TRBD1 (5 bases). Germline assignment: CDR1 SEHNR and CDR2 FQNEAQ (reference sequence). The ends were cut back, 0 bases at V and 4 bases at J, with 12 bases in the middle. The CDR3 extends over 15 amino acids. The CDR3 spells CASSLAWGGTTEAFF. The DNA read from the CDR3 is TGTGCCAGCAGCTTAGCGTGGGGGGGGACCACTGAA.

For this clone: Read coverage stops 3 residues before the CDR3 terminus; the germline J gene supplies the remainder. The chain employs TRBV30 and TRBJ1-2; perhaps TRBD1 as D (6 bases). The germline CDR1 and CDR2 sequences are GTSNPN and SVGIG (reference sequence). The length of the CDR3 is 14 residues. This CDR3 is CAWQGGLLSYDYTF. CDR3 DNA, as far as it was read: TGTGCCTGGCAAGGGGGTCTCCTATCCTACGAC.

This clone showed up many times. The read comes to an end 3 residues before the CDR3 does, leaving the germline J gene to fill in the end. Other DNA sequences in the sample encode the same CDR3. The chain recombines TRBV19 with TRBJ2-1, with 11 nucleotides matching TRBD1. CDR3 length: 14 residues. Germline loops: CDR1 LNHDA, CDR2 SQIVND (reference sequence). With 4 bases clipped from V and 7 bases from J, the junction kept 3 bases outside the gene matches. The sequenced CDR3 bases are TGTGCCAGTAGTACCGGGACAGGGGGGAATGAG. This sequence encodes CASSTGTGGNE. The entire CDR3 protein reads CASSTGTGGNEQFF.

This clone was observed at least ten times. The CDR3 is cut off 3 residues early in the read; its end comes from the germline J gene. The rearrangement links TRBV7-2 to TRBJ2-7, with D possibly being TRBD2 (7 bases). V lost 5 bases, J lost 5 bases, and 16 bases lay in between. The CDR3 runs to 14 residues. The germline V gene encodes CDR1 SGHTA and CDR2 FQGNSA. The CDR3 loop is CASSPEGGEDEQYF. The sequenced CDR3 bases are TGTGCCAGCAGCCCCGAAGGGGGGGAGGACGAG.

This clone was observed at least ten times. The read stops 3 residues short of the end of the CDR3; the missing end is completed from the germline J gene. The chain is built from TRBV10-3 and TRBJ2-7, with a tentative D call TRBD1 (6 bases). The CDR3 is 14 amino acids. Germline V CDR1 and CDR2: ENHRY, SYGVKD. V lost 1 base, J lost 5 bases, and 12 bases lay in between. This CDR3 reads CAISEWAGDDEQYF. The CDR3 DNA, read in part, is TGTGCCATCAGTGAGTGGGCAGGGGACGACGAG.

This clone showed up many times. From the germline J gene comes the end of the CDR3, since the read stops 3 residues before it. V gene TRBV7-2 combines with J gene TRBJ2-1; no reliable D call. Germline V gene sequence: CDR1 SGHTA, CDR2 FQGNSA. The CDR3 is 14 residues long. Trimming stripped 1 base from V and 6 bases from J, with 10 bases between. The sequenced CDR3 bases are TGTGCCAGCAGCTTAGATTCCATCGGCAATGAG. This sequence encodes CASSLDSIGNE. The entire CDR3 protein reads CASSLDSIGNEQFF.

In this sample, this clone turned up many times. The CDR3 is cut off 3 residues early in the read; its end comes from the germline J gene. This sequence joins TRBV20-1 and TRBJ2-1; TRBD2 matches at 8 bases. The CDR3 has 18 amino acids. The trim removed 3 bases at V and 2 bases at J, leaving 15 bases unmatched. From germline, CDR1 is DFQATT and CDR2 SNEGSKA (reference sequence). CDR3 DNA (partial): TGCAGTGCTAGGCCACCTTCCCCGGGTAGCGGGACCTACAATGAG. Translated, it gives CSARPPSPGSGTYNE. The full CDR3 sequence reads CSARPPSPGSGTYNEQFF.

This clone was observed a few times. Coverage ceases 3 residues before the CDR3 finishes, and the germline J gene fills in the end. The chain joins TRBV19 to TRBJ1-2; no definite D call. Per the germline V gene, CDR1 is LNHDA and CDR2 is SQIVND (reference sequence). There are 14 residues in the CDR3. The CDR3 sequence: CASRWADGFNDYTF. The CDR3 bases that were read are TGTGCCAGTAGATGGGCAGACGGTTTCAATGAC.

This clone was counted at least ten times. Coverage ceases 3 residues before the CDR3 finishes, and the germline J gene fills in the end. V gene TRBV7-2 combines with J gene TRBJ2-5; a possible D gene is TRBD1 (7 bases). CDR3 length: 15 residues. Germline loops: CDR1 SGHTA, CDR2 FQGNSA. Trimming pared 1 base from V and 2 bases from J, leaving 11 bases between. CDR3 loop: CASSLGQGGQETQYF. The sequenced CDR3 bases are TGTGCCAGCAGCTTAGGCCAGGGGGGTCAAGAGACC.

Ten or more counts support this clone. The read halts 3 residues ahead of the CDR3 end, with the missing end drawn from the germline J gene. The chain couples TRBV7-9 to TRBJ2-7; D perhaps matches TRBD1 (6 bases). The CDR3 loop spans 13 amino acids. From germline, CDR1 is SEHNR and CDR2 FQNEAQ (reference sequence). V dropped 4 bases and J dropped 4 bases, with 11 bases sitting between them. The covered CDR3 bases are TGTGCCAGCAGCTCCCACAGGGTTTACGAG. It specifies CASSSHRVYE. The CDR3 in full is CASSSHRVYEQYF.

Worth noting for this clone: The DNA ends 3 residues before the CDR3 does, and the rest of the CDR3 is filled in from the germline J gene. V and J are TRBV18 and TRBJ2-1; TRBD1 aligns across 8 bases. With V trimmed by 0 bases and J by 7 bases, 8 bases remained unmatched. CDR3 length equals 16 residues. CDR1 and CDR2 from the germline V gene are KGHSH and LQKENI. The sequenced CDR3 bases are TGTGCCAGCTCACCACCGGTTATCCAGGGGGCTAATGAG. Its protein product is CASSPPVIQGANE. In full, the CDR3 reads CASSPPVIQGANEQFF.

This clone was seen repeatedly, ten times or more. The read ends 3 residues early relative to the CDR3; the germline J gene fills the gap. This sequence joins TRBV6-2 or TRBV6-3 and TRBJ1-5; possible D gene TRBD1, 6 bases. Germline V gene sequence: CDR1 MNHEY, CDR2 SVGEGT. The CDR3 contains 14 residues. With 6 bases removed from V and 4 bases from J, the gap between germline ends came to 13 bases. The covered CDR3 bases are TGTGCCAGCAGCCCCCAGGGGTGGAATCAGCCC. This encodes CASSPQGWNQP. In full, the CDR3 reads CASSPQGWNQPQHF.

This clone has at least ten counts. Read coverage stops 3 residues before the CDR3 terminus; the germline J gene supplies the remainder. The rearrangement uses TRBV30 and TRBJ1-2; no clear D. Germline-derived CDR1 and CDR2 are GTSNPN and SVGIG (reference sequence). This CDR3 is 12 amino acids long. Trimming removed 6 bases from V and 2 bases from J, with 10 bases in between. The CDR3 DNA, read in part, is TGTGCCTGCTGGGCCACCAACTATGGC. It yields the protein CACWATNYG. The entire CDR3 is CACWATNYGYTF.

Details on this clone: The read ends 3 residues shy of where the CDR3 ends; the end is completed using the germline J gene. The chain joins TRBV7-6 to TRBJ2-2; perhaps TRBD1 as D (7 bases). The germline V and J ends were trimmed by 2 bases and 4 bases, with 14 bases remaining between them. This CDR3 has 16 residues. The germline gives CDR1 SGHVS, CDR2 FNYEAQ. CDR3 DNA, as far as it was read: TGTGCCAGCAGCTTATCCCGGCAGGGGGGCACCGGGGAG. This translates into CASSLSRQGGTGE. The CDR3 reads in full as CASSLSRQGGTGELFF. Supplemented by reference TRBV7-6 and TRBJ2-2, the full variable domain reads GAGVSQSPRYKVTKRGQDVALRCDPISGHVSLYWYRQALGQGPEFLTYFNYEAQQDKSGLPNDRFSAERPEGSISTLTIQRTEQRDSAMYRCASSLSRQGGTGELFFGEGSRLTVL.

This clone has at least ten counts. The CDR3 extends 3 residues past the end of the read, so its final part is completed from the germline J gene. The same CDR3 is also encoded by other DNA sequences in this sample. J is TRBJ1-3 and V is TRBV6-2 or TRBV6-3, with D hard to call. Germline-derived CDR1 and CDR2 are MNHEY and SVGEGT. This CDR3 spans 15 amino acids. The V gene lost 6 bases and the J gene lost 0 bases, with 12 bases spanning the gap. CDR3 bases read: TGTGCCAGCAGATTCTGGGCGAGCTCTGGAAACACC. Amino acids: CASRFWASSGNT. The entire CDR3 protein is CASRFWASSGNTIYF.

This clone has at least ten counts. The CDR3 end is not reached by the read, which stops 3 residues before it; the germline J gene fills it in. This chain uses TRBV7-9 with TRBJ2-4; D is unresolved. The CDR3 totals 13 residues. Trimming pared 3 bases from V and 4 bases from J, leaving 7 bases between. Per germline, CDR1 SEHNR and CDR2 FQNEAQ (reference sequence). CDR3 sequence reads: CASSLTPKNIQYF. The sequenced part of the CDR3 DNA is TGTGCCAGCAGCTTGACACCGAAAAACATT.

The table lists this clone with a few counts. The read halts 3 residues ahead of the CDR3 end, with the missing end drawn from the germline J gene. The chain joins TRBV7-9 to TRBJ2-7; TRBD1 matches at 8 bases. The CDR3 is 14 amino acids. From germline, CDR1 is SEHNR and CDR2 FQNEAQ (reference sequence). V trimming: 5 bases; J trimming: 2 bases; junction bases outside the gene matches: 5. CDR3 sequence: CASSAGQVTYEQYF. The CDR3 DNA, read in part, is TGTGCCAGCAGCGCGGGACAGGTGACCTACGAG.